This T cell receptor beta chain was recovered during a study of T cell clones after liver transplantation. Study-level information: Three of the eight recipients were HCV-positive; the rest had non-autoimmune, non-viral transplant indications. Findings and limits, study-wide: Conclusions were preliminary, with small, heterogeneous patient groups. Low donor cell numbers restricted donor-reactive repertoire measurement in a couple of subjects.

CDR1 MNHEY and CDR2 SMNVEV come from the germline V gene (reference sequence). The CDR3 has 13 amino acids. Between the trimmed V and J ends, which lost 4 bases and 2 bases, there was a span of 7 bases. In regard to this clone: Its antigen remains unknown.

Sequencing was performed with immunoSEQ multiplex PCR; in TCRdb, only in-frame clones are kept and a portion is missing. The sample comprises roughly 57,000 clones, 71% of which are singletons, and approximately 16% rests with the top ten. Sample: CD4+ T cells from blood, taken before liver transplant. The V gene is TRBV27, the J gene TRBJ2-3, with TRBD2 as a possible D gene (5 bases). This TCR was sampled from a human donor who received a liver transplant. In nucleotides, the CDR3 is TGTGCCAGCAGTTGGACTTACACAGATACGCAGTATTTT. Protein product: CASSWTYTDTQYF.